Following are 27 T cell receptor beta chains from one sample sequenced in a study of blood T cell repertoires in COVID-19. Clones were read by immunoSEQ multiplex PCR, and TCRdb kept only the in-frame ones, dropping some. The repertoire includes about 380,000 clones, approximately 77% of them detected once, and more than 0.95% sits in the top ten. Sample: peripheral blood. These receptors all stem from a human donor with acute or convalescent COVID-19. The donor label of this sample is uncertain.

V usage is TRBV6-5 and J usage is TRBJ2-7; tentative D call: TRBD2 (5 bases). Germline values: CDR1 MNHEY, CDR2 SVGAGI. V was pared by 7 bases and J by 2 bases, with 15 bases between. There are 14 residues in the CDR3. CDR3 DNA sequence: TGTGCCAGCAACCGACGCCGGGGAACCTACGAGCAGTACTTC. This encodes CASNRRRGTYEQYF.

The CDR3 loop is CASSSRTSGNYEQYF. As DNA, the CDR3 is TGTGCCAGCAGCTCTCGGACTAGCGGGAACTACGAGCAGTACTTC. This chain connects TRBV5-5 to TRBJ2-7; 12 bases agree with TRBD2. Germline values: CDR1 SGHKS, CDR2 YYEKEE (reference sequence). The length of the CDR3 is 15 residues. V was clipped by 3 bases and J by 3 bases; unmatched bases: 4.

This chain joins TRBV2 and TRBJ2-2; 7 bases are shared with TRBD2. The CDR3 runs to 15 residues. The V gene end was trimmed by 5 bases and the J gene end by 0 bases; junction bases not matched to a gene: 3. CDR1 and CDR2 from the germline V gene are SNHLY and FYNNEI. The CDR3 sequence is CASSLGGTNTGELFF. The CDR3 DNA reads TGTGCCAGCAGTCTGGGGGGGACGAACACCGGGGAGCTGTTTTTT.

This clone was seen a single time. The chain employs TRBV30 and TRBJ2-1; 11 bases map to TRBD2. CDR1 GTSNPN and CDR2 SVGIG come from the germline V gene (reference sequence). The J segment lost 13 bases and the V segment lost 7 bases, leaving 12 bases of the junction unmatched. The length of the CDR3 is 13 residues. CDR3 DNA: TGTGCCTCGGCGGGGGCTAGCGGGGGGTATCAGTTCTTC. This sequence encodes CASAGASGGYQFF.

V usage is TRBV27 and J usage is TRBJ1-5; 9 positions match TRBD1. The CDR3 extends over 16 amino acids. Germline values: CDR1 MNHEY, CDR2 SMNVEV (reference sequence). V dropped 5 bases and J dropped 3; count of bases not matched to a gene: 8. As DNA, the CDR3 is TGTGCCAGCAGTCCCCGGACAGGGGTTGTCAATCAGCCCCAGCATTTT. It yields the protein CASSPRTGVVNQPQHF.

This clone is a singleton in its sample. The chain combines TRBV7-9 with TRBJ1-4; 7 nucleotides align to TRBD1. The ends lost 2 bases at V and 7 bases at J; junction bases unmatched: 10. CDR1 and CDR2 from the germline V gene are SEHNR and FQNEAQ (reference sequence). This CDR3 is 16 amino acids long. The CDR3 region is CASSLQGRQGGEKLFF. The CDR3, as DNA: TGTGCCAGCAGCTTACAGGGGAGACAGGGAGGTGAAAAACTGTTTTTT.

The chain is built from TRBV24-1 and TRBJ2-2, with unresolved D. V gave up 2 bases and J gave up 7 bases, with 4 bases separating them. This CDR3 has 12 residues. CDR1 and CDR2 from the germline V gene are KGHDR and SFDVKD. The CDR3 sequence: CATSDYSGELFF. In DNA form, the CDR3 reads TGTGCCACCAGTGATTATAGCGGGGAGCTGTTTTTT.

The J gene is TRBJ2-7, the V gene TRBV19; 8 positions agree with TRBD2. Germline V gene data show CDR1 as LNHDA and CDR2 as SQIVND (reference sequence). Trimming took 3 bases from V and 0 from J; bases not matched to a gene: 7. This CDR3 region has 16 residues. For the CDR3, the DNA is TGTGCCAGTAGTATTGGAGGCGGGGGGAGCTCCTACGAGCAGTACTTC. Its protein product is CASSIGGGGSSYEQYF.

This chain connects TRBV18 to TRBJ2-7, with 10 bases that match TRBD2. The CDR3 runs to 16 residues. V shed 2 bases and J 1 base; nucleotides not matched to a gene: 5. Germline V gene sequence: CDR1 KGHSH, CDR2 LQKENI. This chain's CDR3 is CASSPGLAEFSYEQYF. CDR3 bases: TGTGCCAGCTCACCAGGACTAGCGGAGTTTTCCTACGAGCAGTACTTC. Full variable domain (remainder filled in from reference TRBV18 and TRBJ2-7): NAGVMQNPRHLVRRRGQEARLRCSPMKGHSHVYWYRQLPEEGLKFMVYLQKENIIDESGMPKERFSAEFPKEGPSILRIQQVVRGDSAAYFCASSPGLAEFSYEQYFGPGTRLTVT.

This clone was detected once. This chain connects TRBV5-1 to TRBJ2-1; TRBD2 matches at 11 bases. The V gene end was trimmed by 0 bases and the J gene end by 7 bases; junction bases not matched to a gene: 6. The germline CDR1 and CDR2 sequences are SGHRS and YFSETQ. This CDR3 spans 16 amino acids. In nucleotides, the CDR3 is TGCGCCAGCAGCTTGGGAGGTAGCGGGGGGGTGAATGAGCAGTTCTTC. Residues: CASSLGGSGGVNEQFF.

The J gene is TRBJ1-5, the V gene TRBV29-1; 8 bases map to TRBD1. The CDR3 runs to 13 residues. V dropped 7 bases and J dropped 4; count of bases not matched to a gene: 6. CDR1 is SQVTM and CDR2 is ANQGSEA in the germline V gene. The CDR3 bases are TGCAGCGCATCACAGGGGGTGAATCAGCCCCAGCATTTT. Translated, it gives CSASQGVNQPQHF.

CDR3 bases: TGTGCCAGCAGCCAGTGGACTAGAAACGAGCAGTACTTC. Encoded protein: CASSQWTRNEQYF. The rearrangement links TRBV3-1 (or the pseudogene TRBV3-2) to TRBJ2-7, with TRBD2 matching 7 bases. The CDR3 is 13 residues long. The germline V gene has CDR1 LGHDT and CDR2 YNNKEL (reference sequence). J lost 5 bases, V lost 3 bases, and 4 bases had no gene match.

The CDR3 bases are TGTGCCAGCAGCTTGGGGACTTATAACACCGGGGAGCTGTTTTTT. This translates into CASSLGTYNTGELFF. The chain joins TRBV5-4 to TRBJ2-2, with D perhaps matching TRBD2 (5 bases). The CDR3 totals 15 residues. Per the germline V gene, CDR1 is SGHNT and CDR2 is YYREEE (reference sequence). The V gene lost 0 bases and the J gene lost 2 bases, with 8 bases spanning the gap.

This chain joins TRBV28 and TRBJ1-4; D may be TRBD1 (5 bases). The CDR3 length is 14 residues. The V end was cut by 3 bases, the J end by 7 bases, with 12 bases between. Germline V gives CDR1 MDHEN, CDR2 SYDVKM. For the CDR3, the DNA is TGTGCCAGCAGTTTCCGGCAGGGCAGTGAAAAACTGTTTTTT. This gives the protein CASSFRQGSEKLFF.

The rearrangement uses TRBV4-1 and TRBJ2-5; possibly TRBD1 for D (5 bases). Trimming shortened V by 1 base and J by 2 bases, and 14 bases separated the two germline ends. Germline V gene data show CDR1 as MGHRA and CDR2 as YSYEKL. This CDR3 contains 16 residues. In nucleotides, the CDR3 is TGCGCCAGCAGCCAAGGGTATCTAGGGGCTCAAGAGACCCAGTACTTC. The encoded protein is CASSQGYLGAQETQYF.

The V and J genes are TRBV7-6 and TRBJ1-2; maybe TRBD1 (5 bases). Per germline, CDR1 SGHVS and CDR2 FNYEAQ. V lost 5 bases and J 4 bases, leaving 14 bases between the germline ends. This CDR3 has 14 amino acids. The CDR3, as DNA: TGTGCCAGCAGCCCCCGGCAGGGTGCCTATGGCTACACCTTC. Its protein is CASSPRQGAYGYTF.

DNA for the CDR3: TGTGCCAGCAGCCGACAGGCGGATAATTCACCCCTCCACTTT. Translating it yields CASSRQADNSPLHF. The rearrangement uses TRBV3-1 (or the pseudogene TRBV3-2) and TRBJ1-6; D may be TRBD1 (6 bases). Trimming pared 4 bases from V and 5 bases from J, leaving 9 bases between. The CDR3 is made up of 14 amino acids. Germline V lookup: CDR1 LGHDT, CDR2 YNNKEL (reference sequence).

The CDR3 DNA sequence: TGTGCCAGCAGCCAAGAAGGGGGGGGGACTGAAGCTTTCTTT. Its translation is CASSQEGGGTEAFF. V gene TRBV4-2 combines with J gene TRBJ1-1, with a possible D match to TRBD1 (6 bases). Looked up from germline, CDR1 is LGHNA and CDR2 is YNFKEQ. This CDR3 has 14 amino acids. V was pared by 0 bases and J by 5 bases, with 10 bases between.

The table lists this clone with a count of one. The V call is TRBV6-1, the J call TRBJ1-2; TRBD1 aligns across 8 bases. Germline V gives CDR1 MNHNS, CDR2 SASEGT. The CDR3 contains 13 residues. The V gene end was trimmed by 3 bases and the J gene end by 4 bases; junction bases not matched to a gene: 1. In nucleotides, the CDR3 is TGTGCCAGCAGTGAGGGACAGGCCTATGGCTACACCTTC. It translates to CASSEGQAYGYTF.

The V gene is TRBV2, the J gene TRBJ2-1, with D possibly being TRBD2 (6 bases). Trimming cost V 8 bases and J 4 bases, with 18 bases left between them. Germline assignment: CDR1 SNHLY and CDR2 FYNNEI. The CDR3 extends over 15 amino acids. The DNA of the CDR3 is TGTGCCAGCCGTTCTTCCGCGGGGACTTACAATGAGCAGTTCTTC. Translating gives CASRSSAGTYNEQFF.

The chain employs TRBV28 and TRBJ1-6, with D perhaps matching TRBD1 (5 bases). CDR3 size: 16 residues. Germline V gene lookup returns CDR1 MDHEN and CDR2 SYDVKM. The ends were cut back, 4 bases at V and 9 bases at J, with 19 bases in the middle. CDR3 in amino acids: CASSSIQGQRSSPLHF. Here the CDR3 DNA reads TGTGCCAGCAGTTCCATCCAGGGCCAAAGGAGTTCACCCCTCCACTTT.

This chain joins TRBV5-1 and TRBJ1-4, with a weak D call TRBD1 (5 bases). The CDR3 length is 15 residues. Germline V CDR1 and CDR2: SGHRS, YFSETQ. Trimming removed 2 bases at V and 5 bases at J, with 13 bases between. In DNA form, the CDR3 reads TGCGCCAGCAGCTTTAATGGAAAGGGGAATGAAAAACTGTTTTTT. Its translation is CASSFNGKGNEKLFF.

The chain links TRBV3-1 (or the pseudogene TRBV3-2) to TRBJ2-5; TRBD1 agrees at 7 bases. This CDR3 spans 14 amino acids. V was clipped by 5 bases and J by 4 bases; unmatched bases: 7. The germline gives CDR1 LGHDT, CDR2 YNNKEL (reference sequence). The CDR3 loop is CASSNTGVGETQYF. CDR3 in DNA: TGTGCCAGCAGCAATACAGGGGTTGGAGAGACCCAGTACTTC.

V and J are TRBV7-9 and TRBJ2-3; unclear D gene. Looked up from germline, CDR1 is SEHNR and CDR2 is FQNEAQ (reference sequence). This CDR3 spans 13 amino acids. Deletions cut 6 bases from V and 5 bases from J, with 12 bases between. The CDR3 loop is CASRTDGGDTQYF. As DNA, the CDR3 is TGTGCCAGCAGAACAGATGGTGGAGATACGCAGTATTTT.

The chain recombines TRBV4-1 with TRBJ1-2, with D unresolved. The germline V gene encodes CDR1 MGHRA and CDR2 YSYEKL. This CDR3 has 16 amino acids. V dropped 4 bases and J dropped 0 bases, with 15 bases sitting between them. The CDR3 protein is CASSPAGRNPNYGYTF. DNA for the CDR3: TGCGCCAGCAGCCCGGCGGGCAGAAACCCTAACTATGGCTACACCTTC.

On this clone: Just one base apart from a much larger clone, this may be a read error. The V call is TRBV3-1 (or the pseudogene TRBV3-2), the J call TRBJ2-2, with D hard to call. Germline CDR1 is LGHDT and CDR2 is YNNKEL (reference sequence). The CDR3 totals 13 residues. Trimming left V 1 base short and J 4 bases short, with 4 bases between. The CDR3 DNA reads TGTGCCAGCAGCCAAGTAGCCACCGGGGAGCTGTTTTTT. It is translated as CASSQVATGELFF.

J is TRBJ1-4 and V is TRBV19, with 8 bases aligning to TRBD1. From germline, CDR1 is LNHDA and CDR2 SQIVND (reference sequence). The CDR3 length is 14 residues. Trimming took 8 bases from V and 6 from J; bases not matched to a gene: 8. CDR3 DNA: TGTGCCAGTGGGGTGGGACAGGAGTATGAAAAACTGTTTTTT. This encodes CASGVGQEYEKLFF.